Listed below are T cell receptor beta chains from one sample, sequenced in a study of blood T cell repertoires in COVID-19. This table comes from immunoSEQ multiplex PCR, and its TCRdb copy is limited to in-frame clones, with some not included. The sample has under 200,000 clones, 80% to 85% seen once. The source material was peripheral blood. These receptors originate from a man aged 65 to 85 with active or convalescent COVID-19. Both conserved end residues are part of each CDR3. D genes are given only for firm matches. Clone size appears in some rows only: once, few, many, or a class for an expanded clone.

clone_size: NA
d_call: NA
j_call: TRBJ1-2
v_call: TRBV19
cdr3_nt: TGTGCCAGTAGTACCCTCCAGGCAACTAACTATGGCTACACCTTC
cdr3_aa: CASSTLQATNYGYTF

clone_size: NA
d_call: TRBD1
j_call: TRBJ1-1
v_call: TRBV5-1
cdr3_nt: TGCGCCAGCAGCTTGCGGGACAGCAACACTGAAGCTTTCTTT
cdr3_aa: CASSLRDSNTEAFF

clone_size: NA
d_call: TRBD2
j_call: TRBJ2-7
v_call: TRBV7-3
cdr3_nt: TGTGCCAGCAGCCCAAAGGGCGGGGACTACTCCTACGAGCAGTACTTC
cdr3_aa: CASSPKGGDYSYEQYF

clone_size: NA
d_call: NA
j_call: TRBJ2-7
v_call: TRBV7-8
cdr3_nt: TGTGCCAGCAGCAGCAGGGATCCCCACTACGAGCAGTACTTC
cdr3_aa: CASSSRDPHYEQYF

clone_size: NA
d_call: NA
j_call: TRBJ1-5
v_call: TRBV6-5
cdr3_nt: TGTGCCAGCACGTTGGCCCATCTTAGCAATCAGCCCCAGCATTTT
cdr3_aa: CASTLAHLSNQPQHF

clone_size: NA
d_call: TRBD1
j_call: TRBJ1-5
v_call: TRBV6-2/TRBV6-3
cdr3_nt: TGTGCCAGCAGTTACGGGGACAGGACCAATCAGCCCCAGCATTTT
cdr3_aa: CASSYGDRTNQPQHF

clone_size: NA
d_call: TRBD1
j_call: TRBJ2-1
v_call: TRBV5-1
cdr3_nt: TGCGCCAGCAGCTTCGGACAGGCGGCATACAATGAGCAGTTCTTC
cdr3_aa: CASSFGQAAYNEQFF

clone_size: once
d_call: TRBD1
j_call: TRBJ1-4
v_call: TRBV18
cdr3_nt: TGTGCCAGCTCACCTGAGCAGGGGGAGGCAACTAATGAAAAACTGTTTTTT
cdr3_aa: CASSPEQGEATNEKLFF

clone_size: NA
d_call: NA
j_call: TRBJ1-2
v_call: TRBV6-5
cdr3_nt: TGTGCCAGCAGTTACGGCAGGGGCGCTTCTGGCTACACCTTC
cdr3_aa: CASSYGRGASGYTF

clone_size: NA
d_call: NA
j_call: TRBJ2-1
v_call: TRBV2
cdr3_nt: TGTGCCAGCAGTGAGGATCCCGCAGGGGACCAATGGGATGAGCAGTTCTTC
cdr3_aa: CASSEDPAGDQWDEQFF

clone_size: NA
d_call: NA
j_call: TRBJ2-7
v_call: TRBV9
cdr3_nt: TGTGCCAGCAGCCCCCGCGGGGGCGGCTCCTACGAGCAGTACTTC
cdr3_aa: CASSPRGGGSYEQYF

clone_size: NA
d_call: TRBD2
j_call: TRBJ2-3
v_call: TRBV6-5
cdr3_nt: TGTGCCAGCAGTTACGGTCGGGGAGGGCCCACAGATACGCAGTATTTT
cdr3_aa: CASSYGRGGPTDTQYF

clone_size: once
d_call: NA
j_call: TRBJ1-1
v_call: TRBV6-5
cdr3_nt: TGTGCCAGCAGTTACTCGAGATTGGTGGGGAGCACTGAAGCTTTCTTT
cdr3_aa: CASSYSRLVGSTEAFF

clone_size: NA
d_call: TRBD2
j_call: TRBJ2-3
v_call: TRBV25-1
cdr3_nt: TGTGCCAGCAGATCTAGCGGGAGGGGGGATACGCAGTATTTT
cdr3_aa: CASRSSGRGDTQYF

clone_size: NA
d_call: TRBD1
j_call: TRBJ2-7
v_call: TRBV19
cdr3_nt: TGTGCCAGTAGTATACCACCGGGACAGGGTTTATTCTACGAGCAGTACTTC
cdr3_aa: CASSIPPGQGLFYEQYF

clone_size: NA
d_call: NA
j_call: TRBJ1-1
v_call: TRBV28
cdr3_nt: TGTGCCAGCGGCCTTGTGGTGTCGGGCACTGAAGCTTTCTTT
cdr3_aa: CASGLVVSGTEAFF

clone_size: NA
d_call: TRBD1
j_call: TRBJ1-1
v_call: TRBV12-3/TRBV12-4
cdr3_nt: TGTGCCAGCAAACTACAGGGGGTGACTGAAGCTTTCTTT
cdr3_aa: CASKLQGVTEAFF

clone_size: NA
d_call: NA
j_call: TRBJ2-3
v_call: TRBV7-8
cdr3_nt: TGTGCCAGCAGCTTAGTTGTGGCGGGGCCAGAGGCAGATACGCAGTATTTT
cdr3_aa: CASSLVVAGPEADTQYF

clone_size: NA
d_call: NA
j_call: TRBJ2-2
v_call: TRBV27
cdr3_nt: TGTGCCAGCAGTCCTTCGTGGGGCTGGAACACCGGGGAGCTGTTTTTT
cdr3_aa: CASSPSWGWNTGELFF

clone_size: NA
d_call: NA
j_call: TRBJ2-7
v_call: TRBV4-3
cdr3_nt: TGCGCCAGCAGCCAAGAAAGGGGATCCTACGAGCAGTACTTC
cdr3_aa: CASSQERGSYEQYF

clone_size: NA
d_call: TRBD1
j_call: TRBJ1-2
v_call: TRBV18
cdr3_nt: TGTGCCAGCTCACCAGAGACAGGGTCGGATGGCTACACCTTC
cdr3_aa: CASSPETGSDGYTF

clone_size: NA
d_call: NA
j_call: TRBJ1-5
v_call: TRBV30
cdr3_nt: TGTGCCTGGAGTGTAGGGGCTAATAGCAATCAGCCCCAGCATTTT
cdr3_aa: CAWSVGANSNQPQHF

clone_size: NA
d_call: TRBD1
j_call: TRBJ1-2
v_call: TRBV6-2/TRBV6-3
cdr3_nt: TGTGCCAGCAGTTCGGGACAGAAAAACTATGGCTACACCTTC
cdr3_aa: CASSSGQKNYGYTF

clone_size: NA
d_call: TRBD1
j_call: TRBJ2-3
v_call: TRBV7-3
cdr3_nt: TGTGCCAGCAGCGCGGGACAGGGGCGAAGTAATACGCAGTATTTT
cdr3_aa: CASSAGQGRSNTQYF

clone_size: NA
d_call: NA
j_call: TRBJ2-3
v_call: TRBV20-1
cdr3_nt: TGCAGTGCTACTTCTAGGGATACGCAGTATTTT
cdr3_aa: CSATSRDTQYF

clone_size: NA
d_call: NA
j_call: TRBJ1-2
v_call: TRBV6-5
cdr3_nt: TGTGCCAGCAGTCGGTCCTATGGCTACACCTTC
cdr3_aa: CASSRSYGYTF

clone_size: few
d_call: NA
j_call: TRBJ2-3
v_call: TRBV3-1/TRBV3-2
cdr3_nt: TGTGCCAGCAGCCATTTATCCAGCACAGATACGCAGTATTTT
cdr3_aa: CASSHLSSTDTQYF

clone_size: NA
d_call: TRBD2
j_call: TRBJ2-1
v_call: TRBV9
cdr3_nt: TGTGCCAGCAGCGTAGTTAGCGGGAGTTTTAGTGAGCAGTTCTTC
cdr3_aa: CASSVVSGSFSEQFF

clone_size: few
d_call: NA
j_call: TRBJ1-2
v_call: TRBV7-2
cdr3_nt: TGTGCCAGCAGCTTAGAGGCAGGGGTCGGCTACACCTTC
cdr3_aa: CASSLEAGVGYTF

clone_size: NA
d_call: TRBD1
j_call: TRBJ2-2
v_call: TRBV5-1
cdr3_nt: TGCGCCAGCAGAGAAGGGACAGGGGGCTTTACCGGGGAGCTGTTTTTT
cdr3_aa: CASREGTGGFTGELFF

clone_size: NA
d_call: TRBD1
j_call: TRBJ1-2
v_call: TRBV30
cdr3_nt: TGTGCCTGGGCTCGACAGGGACGGAACTATGGCTACACCTTC
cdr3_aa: CAWARQGRNYGYTF

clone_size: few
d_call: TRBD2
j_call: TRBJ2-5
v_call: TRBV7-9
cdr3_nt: TGTGCCAGCAGCGGGACTAGCGGGGCGACGGGAGAGACCCAGTACTTC
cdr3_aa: CASSGTSGATGETQYF

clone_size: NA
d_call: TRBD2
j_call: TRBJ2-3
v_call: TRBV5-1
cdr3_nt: TGCGCCAGCAGCCTAAGCGGGAGTCGCACAGATACGCAGTATTTT
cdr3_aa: CASSLSGSRTDTQYF

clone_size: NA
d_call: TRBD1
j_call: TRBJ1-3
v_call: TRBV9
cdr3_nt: TGTGCCAGCAGCGCCAGGACAGGGGATTTGTCTGGAAACACCATATATTTT
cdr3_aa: CASSARTGDLSGNTIYF

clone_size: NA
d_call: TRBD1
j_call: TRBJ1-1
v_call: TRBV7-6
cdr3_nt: TGTGCCAGCAGCGACGGACAGGGAGAGAACACTGAAGCTTTCTTT
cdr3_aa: CASSDGQGENTEAFF

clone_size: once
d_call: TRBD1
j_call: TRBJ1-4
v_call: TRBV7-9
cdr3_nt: TGTGCCAGCAGCTCGGAACGACAGGGGGCTCATGAAAAACTGTTTTTT
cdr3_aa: CASSSERQGAHEKLFF

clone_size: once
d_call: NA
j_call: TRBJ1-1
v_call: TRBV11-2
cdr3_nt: TGTGCCAGCAGCTTAGGGGGGGTCACTGAAGCTTTCTTT
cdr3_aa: CASSLGGVTEAFF

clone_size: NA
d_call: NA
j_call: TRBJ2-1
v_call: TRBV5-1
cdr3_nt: TGCGCCAGCAGCCGGGACTACAATGAGCAGTTCTTC
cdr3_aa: CASSRDYNEQFF

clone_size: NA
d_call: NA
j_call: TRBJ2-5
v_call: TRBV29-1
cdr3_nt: TGCAGCGTTAACCCCGCGGGGGCGGAGACCCAGTACTTC
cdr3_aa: CSVNPAGAETQYF

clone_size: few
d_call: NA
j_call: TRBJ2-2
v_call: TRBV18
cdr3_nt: TGTGCCAGCTCATCTGCCGGGACATGGCCCGGGGAGCTGTTTTTT
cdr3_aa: CASSSAGTWPGELFF

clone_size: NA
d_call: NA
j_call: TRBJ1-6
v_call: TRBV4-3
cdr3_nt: TGCGCCAGCAGCCAGCTCCGGCAGGGGAATTCACCCCTCCACTTT
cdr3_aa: CASSQLRQGNSPLHF

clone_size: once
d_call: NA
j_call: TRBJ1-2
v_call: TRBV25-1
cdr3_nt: TGTGCCAGCAGTGAATATGGCCAGGTTGGAGGCTACACCTTC
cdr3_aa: CASSEYGQVGGYTF

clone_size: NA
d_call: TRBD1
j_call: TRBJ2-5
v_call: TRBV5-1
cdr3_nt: TGCGCCAGCAGCTTACCACAGGGGGTCCAAGAGACCCAGTACTTC
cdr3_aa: CASSLPQGVQETQYF

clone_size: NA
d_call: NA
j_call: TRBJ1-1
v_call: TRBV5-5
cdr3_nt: TGTGCCAGCAGCTTCGACGGCGCAGCGGCTGAAGCTTTCTTT
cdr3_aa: CASSFDGAAAEAFF

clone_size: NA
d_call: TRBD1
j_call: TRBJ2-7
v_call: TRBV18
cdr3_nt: TGTGCCAGCTCACCCGGACAGGGCAAACTCAACGAGCAGTACTTC
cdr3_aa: CASSPGQGKLNEQYF

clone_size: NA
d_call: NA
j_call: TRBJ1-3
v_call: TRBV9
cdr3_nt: TGTGCCAGCAGCGCAAGATGGAGGGGGGGATTCTCTGGAAACACCATATATTTT
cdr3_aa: CASSARWRGGFSGNTIYF

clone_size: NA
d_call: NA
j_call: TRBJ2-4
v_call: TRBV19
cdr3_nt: TGTGCCAGTACCTATGGCAAAAACATTCAGTACTTC
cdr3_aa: CASTYGKNIQYF

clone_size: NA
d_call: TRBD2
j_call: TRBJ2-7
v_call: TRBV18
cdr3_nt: TGTGCCAGCTCCCCAATAGCGGGAGTTGCCCACGAGCAGTACTTC
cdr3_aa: CASSPIAGVAHEQYF

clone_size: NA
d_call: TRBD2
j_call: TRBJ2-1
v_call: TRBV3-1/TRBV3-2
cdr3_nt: TGTGCCAGCAGCCAAGATGGGCGGGAGAAGAGTGGTGAGCAGTTCTTC
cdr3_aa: CASSQDGREKSGEQFF

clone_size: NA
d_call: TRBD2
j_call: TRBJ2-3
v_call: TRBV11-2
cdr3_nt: TGTGCCAGCAGCTCGGGACTAGCGGGAAGGGATTACACAGATACGCAGTATTTT
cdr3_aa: CASSSGLAGRDYTDTQYF

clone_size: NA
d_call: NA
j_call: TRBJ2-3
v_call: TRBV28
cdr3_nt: TGTGCCAGCCGAGGGACAGATACGCAGTATTTT
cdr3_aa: CASRGTDTQYF

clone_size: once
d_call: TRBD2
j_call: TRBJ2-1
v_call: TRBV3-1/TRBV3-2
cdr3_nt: TGTGCCAGCAGCCAAGATCATCTAGCGGGGGATCATTATGAGCAGTTCTTC
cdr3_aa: CASSQDHLAGDHYEQFF

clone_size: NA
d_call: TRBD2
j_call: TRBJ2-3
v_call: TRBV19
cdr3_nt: TGTGCCAGTAGTATAGTACGAACTAGCGGGGGCCCAGATACGCAGTATTTT
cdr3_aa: CASSIVRTSGGPDTQYF

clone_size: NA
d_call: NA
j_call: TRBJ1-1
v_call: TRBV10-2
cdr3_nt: TGCGCCAGCAACCACGGACCGGGCGGGACTGAAGCTTTCTTT
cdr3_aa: CASNHGPGGTEAFF

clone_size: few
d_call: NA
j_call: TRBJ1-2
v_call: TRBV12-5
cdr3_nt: TGTGCTAGTGGTCTTTGGGGCAGAAGCTCGGACTATGGCTACACCTTC
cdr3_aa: CASGLWGRSSDYGYTF

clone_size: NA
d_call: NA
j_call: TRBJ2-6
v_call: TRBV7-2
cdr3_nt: TGTGCCAGCAGACTTGGGGCCTCTGGGGCCAACGTCCTGACTTTC
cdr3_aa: CASRLGASGANVLTF

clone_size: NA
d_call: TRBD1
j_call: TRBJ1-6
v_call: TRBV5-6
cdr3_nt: TGTGCCAGCAGCTCTACAGGGGGGGATTCACCCCTCCACTTT
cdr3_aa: CASSSTGGDSPLHF

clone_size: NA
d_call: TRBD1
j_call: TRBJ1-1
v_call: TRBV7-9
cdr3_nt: TGTGCCAGCAGCTTAGGAGACAGGGCCCCTGAAGCTTTCTTT
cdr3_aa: CASSLGDRAPEAFF

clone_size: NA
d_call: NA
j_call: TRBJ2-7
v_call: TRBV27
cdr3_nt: TGTGCCAGCAGTTTACGTAGAACCCCGCAGGCAGGGACCTACGAGCAGTACTTC
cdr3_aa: CASSLRRTPQAGTYEQYF